Following are 29 T cell receptor beta chains from one sample sequenced in a study of shared clonotypes between healthy human individuals. This table comes from immunoSEQ multiplex PCR, and its TCRdb copy is limited to in-frame clones, with some not included. The data show 2 million to 2.5 million clones, with under 97% seen just once and roughly 0.13% held by the top ten. Sequencing input: naive CD4+ T cells sorted from blood. Subset meaning: CD45RA+ positively selected. These receptors originate from a young man in good health.

The chain is built from TRBV28 and TRBJ1-6; D may be TRBD1 (5 bases). The V gene's germline CDR1 is MDHEN and CDR2 SYDVKM. The CDR3 extends over 15 amino acids. Trimming stripped 3 bases from V and 6 bases from J, with 12 bases between. The CDR3 reads CASSFSARGNSPLHF. CDR3 nucleotides: TGTGCCAGCAGTTTTTCGGCTAGGGGTAATTCACCCCTCCACTTT.

The chain is built from TRBV30 and TRBJ2-1; possible D gene TRBD1, 6 bases. The CDR3 totals 13 residues. Germline V lookup: CDR1 GTSNPN, CDR2 SVGIG (reference sequence). Trimming removed 3 bases at V and 8 bases at J, with 14 bases between. The CDR3 loop is CAWRGDRSDEQFF. The DNA of the CDR3 is TGTGCCTGGAGGGGAGACAGGAGCGATGAGCAGTTCTTC.

The chain uses TRBV4-3 and TRBJ1-3; D gene ambiguous. The CDR3 runs to 17 residues. Germline values: CDR1 LGHNA, CDR2 YSLEER. Trimming left V 0 bases short and J 0 bases short, with 12 bases between. The CDR3 region is CASSQDLGTLSGNTIYF. Here the CDR3 DNA reads TGCGCCAGCAGCCAAGATCTCGGCACCCTCTCTGGAAACACCATATATTTT.

This chain uses TRBV6-1 with TRBJ1-1; D not certain. Trimming removed 4 bases at V and 1 base at J, with 10 bases between. The CDR3 has 14 residues. Germline values: CDR1 MNHNS, CDR2 SASEGT. The CDR3 region has the DNA TGTGCCAGCAGTGCGGTACAAACGAACACTGAAGCTTTCTTT. It codes for CASSAVQTNTEAFF.

The rearrangement uses TRBV6-4 and TRBJ1-1; the D is unclear. The CDR3 loop spans 15 amino acids. Trimming took 2 bases from V and 4 from J, leaving 14 bases between them. The germline V gene encodes CDR1 MRHNA and CDR2 SNTAGT. The CDR3 spells CASSDKAKRCTEAFF. The CDR3 DNA sequence: TGTGCCAGCAGTGACAAAGCCAAGAGGTGCACTGAAGCTTTCTTT.

This chain links TRBV6-6 with TRBJ1-1, with D possibly matching TRBD1 (5 bases). The CDR3 sequence is 15 residues long. Germline V gene lookup returns CDR1 MNHNY and CDR2 SVGAGI (reference sequence). V was shortened by 0 bases and J by 1 base, with 9 bases between the two germline ends. The CDR3, as DNA: TGTGCCAGCAGTTACTCTGCAGGGAAGAACACTGAAGCTTTCTTT. Amino acid sequence: CASSYSAGKNTEAFF.

This rearrangement joins TRBV16 to TRBJ1-5; TRBD1 matches at 9 bases. Germline V lookup: CDR1 KGHSY, CDR2 FQNENV. The CDR3 has 18 amino acids. V was pared by 4 bases and J by 2 bases, with 12 bases of the junction left unmatched. The CDR3 protein is CASSRPLTGGWGNQPQHF. CDR3 DNA sequence: TGTGCCAGCAGCCGACCGTTGACAGGGGGATGGGGCAATCAGCCCCAGCATTTT.

The rearrangement links TRBV6-1 to TRBJ2-2; 11 bases line up with TRBD2. This CDR3 is 18 amino acids long. The trim removed 4 bases at V and 3 bases at J, leaving 10 bases unmatched. Germline lookup yields CDR1 MNHNS and CDR2 SASEGT. The DNA of the CDR3 is TGTGCCAGCAGTGGCGCCTCACTAGCGGGGGCTTACACCGGGGAGCTGTTTTTT. It is translated as CASSGASLAGAYTGELFF.

The rearrangement uses TRBV5-1 and TRBJ2-3; tentative D call: TRBD1 (5 bases). This CDR3 has 15 amino acids. The germline gives CDR1 SGHRS, CDR2 YFSETQ. V was clipped by 0 bases and J by 4 bases, with 12 bases between them. The CDR3 spells CASSLEAGFADTQYF. DNA of the CDR3: TGCGCCAGCAGCTTGGAGGCAGGGTTTGCAGATACGCAGTATTTT.

The rearrangement uses TRBV28 and TRBJ2-1; D uncertain. V dropped 6 bases and J dropped 0 bases, with 12 bases sitting between them. Germline lookup yields CDR1 MDHEN and CDR2 SYDVKM. CDR3 length equals 15 residues. In DNA, the CDR3 is TGTGCCAGCAGCTCGGGCCAGTACTCCTACAATGAGCAGTTCTTC. It specifies CASSSGQYSYNEQFF.

The chain uses TRBV27 and TRBJ2-7, with TRBD2 matching 12 bases. Trimming took 3 bases from V and 4 from J; bases not matched to a gene: 13. The CDR3 runs to 18 residues. The germline V gene has CDR1 MNHEY and CDR2 SMNVEV (reference sequence). CDR3 coding DNA: TGTGCCAGCAGTTTCCCGTCCACTAGCGGGGGGTCTAAATACGAGCAGTACTTC. This gives the protein CASSFPSTSGGSKYEQYF.

The chain links TRBV6-1 to TRBJ1-1, with D possibly TRBD1 on 6 matching bases. V dropped 7 bases and J dropped 9 bases, with 18 bases sitting between them. The CDR3 spans 13 residues. CDR1 and CDR2 from the germline V gene are MNHNS and SASEGT. The CDR3 region is CASKGGGSEQAFF. CDR3 DNA: TGTGCCAGCAAGGGGGGTGGTTCTGAGCAAGCTTTCTTT.

The chain couples TRBV5-8 to TRBJ2-7, with D unclear. The ends were cut back, 4 bases at V and 4 bases at J, with 6 bases in the middle. Germline V gene lookup returns CDR1 SGHTS and CDR2 YDEGEE. This CDR3 spans 11 amino acids. The CDR3, as DNA: TGTGCCAGCAGCCCCTGGTACGAGCAGTACTTC. This translates into CASSPWYEQYF.

The genes are TRBV6-5 and TRBJ1-6; D is perhaps TRBD1 (5 bases). Trimming removed 2 bases from V and 10 bases from J, with 12 bases in between. In germline, CDR1 is MNHEY, CDR2 SVGAGI. This CDR3 comprises 14 residues. In DNA form, the CDR3 reads TGTGCCAGCAGTTACCGGGACGGAGGCTCACCCCTCCACTTT. This codes for CASSYRDGGSPLHF.

Turning to this clone: Distinct nucleotide sequences in the sample also encode this CDR3. The CDR3 protein is CASSPAGQGAYEQYF. CDR3 coding DNA: TGTGCCAGCTCACCAGCGGGACAGGGGGCCTACGAGCAGTACTTC. The V and J genes are TRBV18 and TRBJ2-7; 11 nucleotides match TRBD1. Germline-derived CDR1 and CDR2 are KGHSH and LQKENI. V gave up 2 bases and J gave up 2 bases; unmatched junction bases: 2. This CDR3 has 15 residues.

This chain links TRBV5-4 with TRBJ1-2; D is undetermined. CDR3 length equals 16 residues. In germline, CDR1 is SGHNT, CDR2 YYREEE (reference sequence). V lost 0 bases to trimming and J lost 4 bases, with 16 bases between them. In DNA form, the CDR3 reads TGTGCCAGCAGCTTGGAGACGGTCTGGATGCGCTATGGCTACACCTTC. Amino acids: CASSLETVWMRYGYTF. The full variable domain, with the rest looked up from reference TRBV5-4 and TRBJ1-2, is ETGVTQSPTHLIKTRGQQVTLRCSSQSGHNTVSWYQQALGQGPQFIFQYYREEENGRGNFPPRFSGLQFPNYSSELNVNALELDDSALYLCASSLETVWMRYGYTFGSGTRLTVV.

This chain connects TRBV30 to TRBJ1-5, with unresolved D. The germline gives CDR1 GTSNPN, CDR2 SVGIG (reference sequence). The V gene lost 3 bases and the J gene lost 2 bases, with 23 bases spanning the gap. CDR3 size: 18 residues. Here the CDR3 DNA reads TGTGCCTGGAGCTTTCGGGGTCTACGGTTGAACGGCAATCAGCCCCAGCATTTT. As protein: CAWSFRGLRLNGNQPQHF.

The CDR3 region is CASSIAGDPSYNEQFF. CDR3 DNA sequence: TGTGCCAGCAGTATAGCGGGAGACCCGTCCTACAATGAGCAGTTCTTC. This chain connects TRBV11-3 to TRBJ2-1; 9 bases are shared with TRBD2. This CDR3 is built from 16 residues. V gave up 6 bases and J gave up 1 base; unmatched junction bases: 7. The germline V gene encodes CDR1 SGHNT and CDR2 YENEEA.

As for this clone: Sequence at one end of the junction differs from germline and may be a read error. The chain is built from TRBV27 and TRBJ1-2; TRBD1 matches 7 bases. The CDR3 sequence is 13 residues long. Germline V lookup: CDR1 MNHEY, CDR2 SMNVEV (reference sequence). CDR3 DNA sequence: TGTGCCAGCAGTTCCCGGACAGGTTTCTATATGGCCTTC. Its translation is CASSSRTGFYMAF.

The CDR3 loop reads CASSLAGTEAFF. In DNA form, the CDR3 reads TGTGCCAGCTCCCTAGCTGGGACTGAAGCTTTCTTT. The chain links TRBV18 to TRBJ1-1; D unclear. The CDR3 sequence is 12 residues long. Looked up from germline, CDR1 is KGHSH and CDR2 is LQKENI. V shed 6 bases and J shed 5 bases, with 10 bases lying between them.

The rearrangement links TRBV25-1 to TRBJ2-7; D gene ambiguous. V was cut by 3 bases and J by 3 bases, with 6 bases left in between. The germline gives CDR1 MGHDK, CDR2 SYGVNS. The CDR3 has 12 residues. The CDR3 is CASSEGNYEQYF. As DNA, the CDR3 is TGTGCCAGCAGTGAGGGGAACTACGAGCAGTACTTC.

V usage is TRBV9 and J usage is TRBJ2-3; D might be TRBD2 (6 bases). Germline CDR1 and CDR2: SGDLS and YYNGEE. This CDR3 comprises 17 residues. Trimming left V 4 bases short and J 2 bases short, with 20 bases between. The CDR3 loop is CASSSPRGRYLTDTQYF. In DNA form, the CDR3 reads TGTGCCAGCAGCTCGCCCCGGGGGAGGTACCTCACAGATACGCAGTATTTT.

The chain employs TRBV9 and TRBJ2-1, with D uncertain. Germline V gives CDR1 SGDLS, CDR2 YYNGEE. The CDR3 covers 13 residues. V was pared by 3 bases and J by 7 bases, with 11 bases between. This CDR3 is CASSGRPENEQFF. CDR3 DNA sequence: TGTGCCAGCAGCGGGAGACCAGAAAATGAGCAGTTCTTC. The complete variable domain, with remaining parts taken from reference TRBV9 and TRBJ2-1, reads DSGVTQTPKHLITATGQRVTLRCSPRSGDLSVYWYQQSLDQGLQFLIQYYNGEERAKGNILERFSAQQFPDLHSELNLSSLELGDSALYFCASSGRPENEQFFGPGTRLTVL.

This sequence joins TRBV6-5 and TRBJ1-3; 9 positions agree with TRBD1. CDR1 is MNHEY, CDR2 SVGAGI, per germline. The CDR3 consists of 15 residues. J was trimmed by 4 bases and V by 10 bases; bases with no gene match: 11. The CDR3 loop reads CATSPGQGRGNTIYF. The CDR3 nucleotides are TGTGCCACTTCTCCGGGACAGGGCCGGGGAAACACCATATATTTT.

This sequence joins TRBV30 and TRBJ1-4; D is unresolved. The ends were cut back, 4 bases at V and 0 bases at J, with 6 bases in the middle. The CDR3 contains 13 residues. Germline CDR1 reads GTSNPN; CDR2 reads SVGIG (reference sequence). CDR3 coding DNA: TGTGCCTGGATCCCGGCAACTAATGAAAAACTGTTTTTT. It encodes CAWIPATNEKLFF. The full variable domain, its missing parts supplied by reference TRBV30 and TRBJ1-4, is SQTIHQWPATLVQPVGSPLSLECTVEGTSNPNLYWYRQAAGRGLQLLFYSVGIGQISSEVPQNLSASRPQDRQFILSSKKLLLSDSGFYLCAWIPATNEKLFFGSGTQLSVL.

The gene calls are TRBV10-1 and TRBJ2-2; no reliable D call. This CDR3 comprises 12 residues. V dropped 6 bases and J dropped 3 bases, with 5 bases sitting between them. Looked up from germline, CDR1 is WNHNN and CDR2 is SYGVQD (reference sequence). CDR3 sequence reads: CASRQDTGELFF. CDR3 nucleotides: TGCGCCAGCAGGCAGGACACCGGGGAGCTGTTTTTT.

This chain links TRBV5-1 with TRBJ2-7, with 8 nucleotides matching TRBD2. This CDR3 has 12 residues. CDR1 is SGHRS, CDR2 YFSETQ, per germline. J was trimmed by 6 bases and V by 5 bases; bases with no gene match: 4. Here the CDR3 DNA reads TGCGCCAGCAGTAATCGGGGGGGCGAGCAGTACTTC. It codes for CASSNRGGEQYF.

The genes are TRBV11-3 and TRBJ1-6; D ambiguous. From germline, CDR1 is SGHNT and CDR2 YENEEA. The CDR3 covers 14 residues. V gave up 4 bases and J gave up 7 bases, with 11 bases separating them. The CDR3 loop is CASSSESVNSPLHF. Here the CDR3 DNA reads TGTGCCAGCAGCTCCGAATCAGTGAATTCACCCCTCCACTTT.

V usage is TRBV6-5 and J usage is TRBJ1-5; 9 positions match TRBD1. The J segment lost 0 bases and the V segment lost 9 bases, leaving 6 bases of the junction unmatched. CDR3 size: 15 residues. The germline V gene encodes CDR1 MNHEY and CDR2 SVGAGI. CDR3 coding DNA: TGTGCCAGTAAAAGACAGGGGGGTAGCAATCAGCCCCAGCATTTT. As protein: CASKRQGGSNQPQHF.